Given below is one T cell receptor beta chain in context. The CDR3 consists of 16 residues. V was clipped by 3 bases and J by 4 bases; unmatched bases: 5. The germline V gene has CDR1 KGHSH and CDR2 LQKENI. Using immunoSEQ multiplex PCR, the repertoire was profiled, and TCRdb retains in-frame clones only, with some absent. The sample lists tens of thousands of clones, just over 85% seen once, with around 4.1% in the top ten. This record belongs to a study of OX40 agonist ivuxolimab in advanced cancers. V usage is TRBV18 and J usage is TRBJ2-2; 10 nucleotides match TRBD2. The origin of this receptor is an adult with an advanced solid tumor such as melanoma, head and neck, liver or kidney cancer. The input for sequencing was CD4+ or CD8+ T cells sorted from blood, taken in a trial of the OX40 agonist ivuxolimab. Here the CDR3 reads CASSPGAGGSTGELFF. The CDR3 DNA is TGTGCCAGCTCACCCGGAGCGGGAGGGAGCACCGGGGAGCTGTTTTTT.